This T cell receptor beta chain was sequenced in a study of human T cells and chemical hapten exposure. Via MiXCR, TCRdb re-called the RACE reads, giving one row per CDR3 protein. This table holds 300,000 to 350,000 distinct CDR3 sequences, about 7% found once. Time point specified: patch test 1, 2 weeks after DPC sensitization. Treatment: therapeutic diphenylcyclopropenone sensitization with weekly scalp DPC. Researchers sampled blood before each patch test went on. The germline V gene has CDR1 SNHLY and CDR2 FYNNEI. The CDR3 has 12 amino acids. V was trimmed by 8 bases and J by 2 bases, leaving 8 bases between them. This clonotype appeared a few times.

The sample was whole blood, taken in connection with sensitization to the hapten diphenylcyclopropenone (DPC). This receptor was obtained from a woman between 18 and 29 years old with alopecia areata. Some clones in this sample may be carry-over from other donors' samples. The chain joins TRBV2 to TRBJ2-3, with no clear D. CDR3: CASEDDTDTQYF. The CDR3 nucleotides are TGTGCCAGCGAGGACGACACAGATACGCAGTATTTT.